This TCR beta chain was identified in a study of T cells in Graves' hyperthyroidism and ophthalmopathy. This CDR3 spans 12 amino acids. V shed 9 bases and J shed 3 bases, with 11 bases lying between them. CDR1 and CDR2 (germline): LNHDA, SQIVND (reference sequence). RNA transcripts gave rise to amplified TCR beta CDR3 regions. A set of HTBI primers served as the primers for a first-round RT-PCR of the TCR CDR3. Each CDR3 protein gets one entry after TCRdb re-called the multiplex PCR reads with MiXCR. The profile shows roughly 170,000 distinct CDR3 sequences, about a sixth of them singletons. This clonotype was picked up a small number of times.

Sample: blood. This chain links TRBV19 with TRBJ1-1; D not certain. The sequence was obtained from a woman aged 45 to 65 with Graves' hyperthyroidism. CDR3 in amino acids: CASGNRDTEAFF. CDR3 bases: TGTGCCAGCGGGAATAGGGACACTGAAGCTTTCTTT. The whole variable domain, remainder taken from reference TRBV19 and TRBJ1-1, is DGGITQSPKYLFRKEGQNVTLSCEQNLNHDAMYWYRQDPGQGLRLIYYSQIVNDFQKGDIAEGYSVSREKKESFPLTVTSAQKNPTAFYLCASGNRDTEAFFGQGTRLTVV.